These 24 T cell receptor beta chains originate from one sample sequenced in a study of T cells in Graves' hyperthyroidism and ophthalmopathy. Researchers took RNA transcripts and amplified the TCR beta CDR3 regions from them. Primed by the HTBI set, a first-round RT-PCR was run on the TCR CDR3. TCRdb itself ran the multiplex PCR reads through MiXCR, one entry per CDR3 protein. The data contain about 420,000 distinct CDR3 sequences, more than 15% of them singletons. Sequenced sample: blood. These receptors originate from a young woman with Graves' hyperthyroidism.

V is TRBV20-1 and J is TRBJ2-1, with 11 bases identical to TRBD2. CDR3 length equals 16 residues. The germline gives CDR1 DFQATT, CDR2 SNEGSKA (reference sequence). J lost 4 bases, V lost 0 bases, and 5 bases had no gene match. CDR3 in amino acids: CSARDPSGRPYNEQFF. CDR3 bases: TGCAGTGCTAGAGATCCTAGCGGGAGGCCTTACAATGAGCAGTTCTTC.

This clonotype was found a few times. The rearrangement uses TRBV28 and TRBJ1-2; 7 nucleotides agree with TRBD1. The CDR3 runs to 14 residues. In germline, CDR1 is MDHEN, CDR2 SYDVKM. J gave up 8 bases and V 2 bases, and 8 bases lay outside the gene matches. CDR3 bases: TGTGCCAGCAGTTTAGACAGGGCCCAGAGGGGCTACACCTTC. Translated: CASSLDRAQRGYTF.

This clonotype appeared a few times. This may come from a read error, since a much larger clone is one base off. This rearrangement joins TRBV2 to TRBJ1-1; D ambiguous. The CDR3 is 14 amino acids. V was cut by 5 bases and J by 1 base, with 11 bases left in between. Germline CDR1 reads SNHLY; CDR2 reads FYNNEI. CDR3 protein: CASSSGRTNTEAFF. The CDR3 nucleotides read TGTGCCAGCAGTTCAGGACGGACGAACACTGAAGCTTTCTTT. The full variable domain, completed using reference TRBV2 and TRBJ1-1, is EPEVTQTPSHQVTQMGQEVILRCVPISNHLYFYWYRQILGQKVEFLVSFYNNEISEKSEIFDDQFSVERPDGSNFTLKIRSTKLEDSAMYFCASSSGRTNTEAFFGQGTRLTVV.

In this sample, this clonotype turned up a few times. The rearrangement links TRBV5-1 to TRBJ2-3; D is possibly TRBD2 (6 bases). CDR1 is SGHRS and CDR2 is YFSETQ in the germline V gene. This CDR3 is 15 amino acids long. V was cut by 2 bases and J by 6 bases, with 16 bases left in between. CDR3 region: CASSFEAGAQDTQYF. In DNA form, the CDR3 reads TGCGCCAGCAGCTTTGAAGCGGGCGCCCAGGATACGCAGTATTTT.

V usage is TRBV19 and J usage is TRBJ2-2, with a weak D call TRBD2 (5 bases). CDR1 LNHDA and CDR2 SQIVND come from the germline V gene (reference sequence). The CDR3 length is 14 residues. V shed 2 bases and J shed 4 bases, with 8 bases lying between them. DNA of the CDR3: TGTGCCAGTAGTATATGGAGCGGCACCGGGGAGCTGTTTTTT. This sequence encodes CASSIWSGTGELFF.

The V gene is TRBV5-1, the J gene TRBJ2-7, with 8 bases identical to TRBD1. Germline V gene data show CDR1 as SGHRS and CDR2 as YFSETQ. V lost 10 bases to trimming and J lost 2 bases; unmatched junction nucleotides: 11. CDR3 length: 14 amino acids. The DNA for the CDR3 is TGCGCCCGACTGAACAGGGGGGAAGCCTACGAGCAGTACTTC. Its protein product is CARLNRGEAYEQYF.

Ten or more counts support this clonotype. The V and J genes are TRBV4-1 and TRBJ2-1; 7 nucleotides agree with TRBD2. The CDR3 contains 13 residues. With 0 bases clipped from V and 7 bases from J, the junction kept 0 bases outside the gene matches. Germline CDR1 reads MGHRA; CDR2 reads YSYEKL. For the CDR3, the DNA is TGCGCCAGCAGCCAAGAGGGAGGGAATGAGCAGTTCTTC. Amino acid sequence: CASSQEGGNEQFF.

The chain employs TRBV7-6 and TRBJ2-2; D perhaps matches TRBD2 (5 bases). In germline, CDR1 is SGHVS, CDR2 FNYEAQ. The CDR3 totals 14 residues. Trimming removed 6 bases from V and 7 bases from J, with 15 bases in between. The CDR3 loop is CASRLEGRSGELFF. The CDR3 bases are TGTGCCAGCAGGCTAGAGGGTAGGAGCGGGGAGCTGTTTTTT.

In this sample, this clonotype turned up a few times. Possible read error: a much larger clone is one base away. The J gene is TRBJ2-1, the V gene TRBV3-1, with no clear D. Germline CDR1 and CDR2: LGHDT and YNNKEL (reference sequence). The CDR3 is 14 residues long. V lost 2 bases, J lost 5 bases, and 10 bases lay in between. As DNA, the CDR3 is TGTGCCAGCAGCCAAAGGTGGAGCAACAATGAGCAGTTCTTC. It encodes CASSQRWSNNEQFF.

The chain recombines TRBV5-1 with TRBJ2-5; D not certain. Trimming pared 6 bases from V and 5 bases from J, leaving 20 bases between. Germline CDR1 SGHRS, CDR2 YFSETQ. CDR3 length equals 15 residues. The CDR3 loop reads CASTWMSQRDETQYF. The CDR3 DNA follows: TGCGCCAGCACCTGGATGTCCCAAAGAGATGAGACCCAGTACTTC.

In this sample, this clonotype turned up many times. V usage is TRBV24-1 and J usage is TRBJ1-2, with D possibly being TRBD1 (5 bases). Trimming removed 1 base at V and 4 bases at J, with 9 bases between. Germline V gives CDR1 KGHDR, CDR2 SFDVKD. The CDR3 length is 14 residues. CDR3 nucleotide sequence: TGTGCCACCAGTGATTTCGGGCAGGGCTATGGCTACACCTTC. Protein sequence: CATSDFGQGYGYTF.

This clonotype has a count of ten or more. The chain joins TRBV7-2 to TRBJ2-2; the D is unclear. The CDR3 runs 12 residues. The germline V gene has CDR1 SGHTA and CDR2 FQGNSA. V was clipped by 2 bases and J by 7 bases, with 5 bases between them. The CDR3 loop reads CASSLSIGELFF. CDR3 in DNA: TGTGCCAGCAGCTTAAGTATCGGGGAGCTGTTTTTT.

This clonotype was counted a few times. This clone may be a read error of a much larger clone one base away. V gene TRBV18 combines with J gene TRBJ2-2; D possibly matches TRBD1 or TRBD2 (5 bases each). Germline CDR1 is KGHSH and CDR2 is LQKENI. This CDR3 has 15 residues. CDR3 bases: TGTGCCAGCTCACCAGAGGGGACGAACACCGGGGAGCTGTCTTTT. Protein product: CASSPEGTNTGELSF.

This clonotype was seen many times. This chain joins TRBV7-9 and TRBJ2-7, with 9 bases fitting TRBD1. V shed 1 base, J shed 3 bases, and the junction held 7 bases outside the gene matches. The length of the CDR3 is 16 residues. Germline V lookup: CDR1 SEHNR, CDR2 FQNEAQ (reference sequence). The CDR3 DNA reads TGTGCCAGCAGCTTAGGTGGGACAGGGACGCACTACGAGCAGTACTTC. It specifies CASSLGGTGTHYEQYF. Full variable domain (missing parts from reference TRBV7-9 and TRBJ2-7): DTGVSQNPRHKITKRGQNVTFRCDPISEHNRLYWYRQTLGQGPEFLTYFQNEAQLEKSRLLSDRFSAERPKGSFSTLEIQRTEQGDSAMYLCASSLGGTGTHYEQYFGPGTRLTVT.

This clonotype was counted a few times. CDR3 amino acids: CASSLARTGHEQFF. For the CDR3, the DNA is TGTGCCAGCAGCTTAGCGAGGACAGGGCATGAGCAGTTCTTC. This chain uses TRBV7-9 with TRBJ2-1; 8 nucleotides agree with TRBD1. Germline trimming cut 0 bases from V and 8 bases from J; bases unmatched to any gene: 3. The germline CDR1 and CDR2 sequences are SEHNR and FQNEAQ (reference sequence). The length of the CDR3 is 14 residues.

This clonotype has just a few counts. A much larger clone lies a single base off, so this may be a read error. The rearrangement joins TRBV5-1 to TRBJ2-1; D not certain. CDR1 SGHRS and CDR2 YFSETQ come from the germline V gene. CDR3 size: 15 residues. CDR3 amino acids: CASSLEESSYNERFF. The CDR3, as DNA: TGCGCCAGCAGCTTGGAGGAGAGCTCCTACAATGAGCGGTTCTTC.

This chain joins TRBV27 and TRBJ2-1; D unresolved. This CDR3 comprises 14 residues. CDR1 is MNHEY, CDR2 SMNVEV, per germline (reference sequence). Trimming took 11 bases from V and 0 from J, leaving 14 bases between them. The CDR3 DNA sequence: TGTGCCTGCGGTCAGTTTAGCTCCTACAATGAGCAGTTCTTC. This codes for CACGQFSSYNEQFF.

This clonotype was picked up many times. The chain combines TRBV2 with TRBJ2-7, with 7 bases identical to TRBD2. Germline CDR1 reads SNHLY; CDR2 reads FYNNEI. CDR3 size: 15 residues. V lost 4 bases, J lost 9 bases, and 15 bases stayed unmatched. The CDR3 here is CASSGGLDPFLGQYF. DNA for the CDR3: TGTGCCAGCAGTGGCGGACTAGACCCTTTTTTAGGGCAGTACTTC.

In its sample, this clonotype was seen many times. This sequence joins TRBV28 and TRBJ1-2, with no clear D. Germline V gene data show CDR1 as MDHEN and CDR2 as SYDVKM. The V and J ends lost 10 bases and 2 bases respectively, with 14 bases between them. The CDR3 covers 13 residues. CDR3 sequence: CAITTATNYGYTF. The CDR3 nucleotides read TGTGCCATCACGACCGCTACCAACTATGGCTACACCTTC.

At least ten counts were recorded for this clonotype. The chain couples TRBV3-1 to TRBJ1-2; possible D gene TRBD1, 5 bases. CDR3 length: 16 amino acids. The germline V gene encodes CDR1 LGHDT and CDR2 YNNKEL (reference sequence). V was clipped by 0 bases and J by 0 bases, with 11 bases between them. The CDR3 bases are TGTGCCAGCAGCCAAGAGGGGGGGGGACCTAACTATGGCTACACCTTC. It yields the protein CASSQEGGGPNYGYTF.

The chain is built from TRBV5-1 and TRBJ2-1; 9 bases are shared with TRBD2. Germline trimming cut 2 bases from V and 5 bases from J; bases unmatched to any gene: 5. Germline lookup yields CDR1 SGHRS and CDR2 YFSETQ. The CDR3 totals 15 residues. The CDR3 DNA sequence: TGCGCCAGCAGCTTCTCCCAGCGGGGGGACAATGAGCAGTTCTTC. It translates to CASSFSQRGDNEQFF.

This clonotype was seen a few times. The V call is TRBV24-1, the J call TRBJ2-5, with 9 bases lining up with TRBD1. The CDR3 contains 17 residues. V was clipped by 4 bases and J by 4 bases; unmatched bases: 12. Germline V CDR1 and CDR2: KGHDR, SFDVKD. CDR3 nucleotide sequence: TGTGCCACCAGTGACGGAACCGGGACAGGGTTCGTAGAGACCCAGTACTTC. It specifies CATSDGTGTGFVETQYF.

The chain recombines TRBV10-1 with TRBJ2-1; D possibly matches TRBD1 or TRBD2 (6 bases each). V lost 0 bases and J lost 7, with 16 bases in between. This CDR3 region has 16 residues. The germline V gene has CDR1 WNHNN and CDR2 SYGVQD (reference sequence). The DNA for the CDR3 is TGCGCCAGCAGTGAGTCAGGGACTCAGGGGTTTAATGAGCAGTTCTTC. Its translation: CASSESGTQGFNEQFF.

The chain is built from TRBV30 and TRBJ1-3; D gene ambiguous. V was cut by 4 bases and J by 4 bases, with 11 bases left in between. The CDR3 has 13 residues. Per the germline V gene, CDR1 is GTSNPN and CDR2 is SVGIG (reference sequence). The CDR3: CAWKLRVGNTIYF. As DNA, the CDR3 is TGTGCCTGGAAGTTGAGGGTAGGAAACACCATATATTTT. The full variable domain, rest sourced from reference TRBV30 and TRBJ1-3, is SQTIHQWPATLVQPVGSPLSLECTVEGTSNPNLYWYRQAAGRGLQLLFYSVGIGQISSEVPQNLSASRPQDRQFILSSKKLLLSDSGFYLCAWKLRVGNTIYFGEGSWLTVV.